The 13 T cell receptor beta chains presented below share a single source sample, sequenced in a study of blood T cell repertoires in COVID-19. Profiling relied on immunoSEQ multiplex PCR, and the TCRdb table lists in-frame clones only, not all of them. The sample carries 250,000 or so clones, under 95% recorded once. Sequencing was done on a sample of PBMCs or T cells enriched from blood (not recorded which). These receptors originate from a man aged 35 to 55 who had been exposed to COVID-19.

The chain carries TRBV7-3 and TRBJ2-1; possibly TRBD1 for D (6 bases). The germline V gene encodes CDR1 SGHTA and CDR2 FQGTGA. The CDR3 is 14 amino acids. The V end was cut by 3 bases, the J end by 5 bases, with 11 bases between. The CDR3 DNA reads as TGTGCCAGCAGCTTGCGCAGGGGAAACAATGAGCAGTTCTTC. This sequence encodes CASSLRRGNNEQFF.

In this sample, this clone turned up once. The CDR3 loop reads CASSLRLSGGETQYF. CDR3 in DNA: TGTGCCAGCAGCTTACGTCTAAGCGGAGGGGAGACCCAGTACTTC. This chain connects TRBV11-3 to TRBJ2-5; possibly TRBD2 for D (6 bases). The V end was cut by 2 bases, the J end by 5 bases, with 15 bases between. The germline CDR1 and CDR2 sequences are SGHNT and YENEEA. The CDR3 extends over 15 amino acids. The complete variable domain, with remaining parts taken from reference TRBV11-3 and TRBJ2-5, reads EAGVVQSPRYKIIEKKQPVAFWCNPISGHNTLYWYLQNLGQGPELLIRYENEEAVDDSQLPKDRFSAERLKGVDSTLKIQPAELGDSAVYLCASSLRLSGGETQYFGPGTRLLVL.

V gene TRBV3-1 (or the pseudogene TRBV3-2) combines with J gene TRBJ2-7; 10 nucleotides agree with TRBD2. The V and J ends lost 0 bases and 4 bases, in that order; junction bases with no gene match: 9. The CDR3 loop spans 17 amino acids. The germline gives CDR1 LGHDT, CDR2 YNNKEL (reference sequence). The CDR3 protein is CASSQDIVLAGVYEQYF. CDR3 sequence (DNA): TGTGCCAGCAGCCAAGATATTGTCCTAGCGGGAGTATACGAGCAGTACTTC.

This sequence joins TRBV24-1 and TRBJ1-2; no firm D call. The V and J ends lost 5 bases and 9 bases respectively, with 12 bases between them. Germline assignment: CDR1 KGHDR and CDR2 SFDVKD. CDR3 size: 12 residues. The chain's CDR3 is CATSVGRNRYTF. DNA for the CDR3: TGTGCCACCAGTGTTGGCAGGAATCGCTACACCTTC.

The chain is built from TRBV5-1 and TRBJ1-2; TRBD1 matches 7 bases. Germline lookup yields CDR1 SGHRS and CDR2 YFSETQ. Trimming removed 3 bases from V and 0 bases from J; junction bases left unmatched: 17. The CDR3 contains 19 residues. CDR3 DNA: TGCGCCAGCAGCTCCAAAGACGGGGGACAGCAGCCATCTAACTATGGCTACACCTTC. Amino acid sequence: CASSSKDGGQQPSNYGYTF.

The CDR3 region has the DNA TGCGCCAGCAGCTTGTATGGGCGATTAAATGAGCAGTTCTTC. It is translated as CASSLYGRLNEQFF. The chain uses TRBV5-1 and TRBJ2-1; D gene unclear. The CDR3 runs to 14 residues. V gave up 1 base and J gave up 7 bases, with 12 bases separating them. In germline, CDR1 is SGHRS, CDR2 YFSETQ.

The chain employs TRBV19 and TRBJ2-1; TRBD2 matches at 13 bases. Germline loops: CDR1 LNHDA, CDR2 SQIVND (reference sequence). V lost 7 bases to trimming and J lost 7 bases; unmatched junction nucleotides: 4. This CDR3 region has 14 residues. CDR3 DNA sequence: TGTGCCAGTAAGTGGGGACTAGCGGGAAATGAGCAGTTCTTC. Translating it yields CASKWGLAGNEQFF.

The V and J genes are TRBV5-4 and TRBJ2-7, with TRBD1 identical over 7 bases. After removal of 4 bases from V and 6 bases from J, the junction contained 7 bases not matched to a gene. Germline V gene data show CDR1 as SGHNT and CDR2 as YYREEE (reference sequence). The length of the CDR3 is 13 residues. Written as DNA, the CDR3 is TGTGCCAGCAGCCAGACAGGGTGGGGCGAGCAGTACTTC. Its translation is CASSQTGWGEQYF. Looking up the rest from reference TRBV5-4 and TRBJ2-7 gives the full variable domain: ETGVTQSPTHLIKTRGQQVTLRCSSQSGHNTVSWYQQALGQGPQFIFQYYREEENGRGNFPPRFSGLQFPNYSSELNVNALELDDSALYLCASSQTGWGEQYFGPGTRLTVT.

The J gene is TRBJ1-3, the V gene TRBV5-4, with TRBD1 matching 10 bases. V lost 4 bases, J lost 5 bases, and 6 bases stayed unmatched. The CDR3 spans 15 residues. The V gene's germline CDR1 is SGHNT and CDR2 YYREEE (reference sequence). This CDR3 is CASSGDRGLRNTIYF. The CDR3 nucleotides read TGTGCCAGCAGCGGTGACAGGGGGCTGAGAAACACCATATATTTT.

The chain joins TRBV5-4 to TRBJ2-2, with 10 bases aligning to TRBD1. CDR1 is SGHNT and CDR2 is YYREEE in the germline V gene (reference sequence). The CDR3 loop spans 16 amino acids. Losses at the gene ends were 0 bases for V and 5 bases for J; bases not matched to a gene: 4. The CDR3 region is CASSLGQGAGTGELFF. CDR3 nucleotides: TGTGCCAGCAGCTTGGGACAGGGGGCTGGTACCGGGGAGCTGTTTTTT.

The chain links TRBV12-5 to TRBJ2-7, with D perhaps TRBD2 (6 bases). The germline V gene encodes CDR1 LGHNT and CDR2 FRNRAP. V was clipped by 5 bases and J by 5 bases, with 19 bases between them. CDR3 length: 15 residues. CDR3 residues: CASGLLLASLDEQYF. Written as DNA, the CDR3 is TGTGCTAGTGGTCTCTTACTAGCATCTTTGGACGAGCAGTACTTC.

J is TRBJ1-2 and V is TRBV6-5; tentative D call: TRBD1 (5 bases). The CDR3 is 12 amino acids. V dropped 7 bases and J dropped 4 bases, with 10 bases sitting between them. Germline assignment: CDR1 MNHEY and CDR2 SVGAGI. The CDR3 here is CASTRDSYGYTF. The CDR3, as DNA: TGTGCCAGCACTAGAGACAGCTATGGCTACACCTTC.

The V call is TRBV10-3, the J call TRBJ2-1; the D is unclear. Trimming stripped 3 bases from V and 0 bases from J, with 9 bases between. The germline CDR1 and CDR2 sequences are ENHRY and SYGVKD. The CDR3 extends over 15 amino acids. The CDR3 region is CAISDRQDSYNEQFF. The CDR3 coding sequence is TGTGCCATCAGTGACCGGCAGGACTCCTACAATGAGCAGTTCTTC.